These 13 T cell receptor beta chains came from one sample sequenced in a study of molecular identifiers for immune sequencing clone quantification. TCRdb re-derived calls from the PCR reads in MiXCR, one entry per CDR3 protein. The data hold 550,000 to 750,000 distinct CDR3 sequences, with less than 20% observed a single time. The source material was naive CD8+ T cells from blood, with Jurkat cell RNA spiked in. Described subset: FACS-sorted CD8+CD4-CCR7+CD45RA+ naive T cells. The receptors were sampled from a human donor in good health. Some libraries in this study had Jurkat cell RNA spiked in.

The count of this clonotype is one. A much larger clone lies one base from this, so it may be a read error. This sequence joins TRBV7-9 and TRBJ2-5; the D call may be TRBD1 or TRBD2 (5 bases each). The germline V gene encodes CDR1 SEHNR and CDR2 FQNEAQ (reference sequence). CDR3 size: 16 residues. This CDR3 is CASGLVGGSAQETQYF. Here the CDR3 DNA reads TGTGCCAGCGGCTTAGTTGGGGGTTCTGCCCAAGAGACCCAGTACTTC.

Here the CDR3 DNA reads TGTGCCAGCAGCTTTGCTGGGGGGTCTTCACCCCTCCACTTT. This gives the protein CASSFAGGSSPLHF. The V gene is TRBV5-4, the J gene TRBJ1-6; possibly TRBD1 for D (5 bases). The germline V gene has CDR1 SGHNT and CDR2 YYREEE (reference sequence). Trimming stripped 2 bases from V and 9 bases from J, with 12 bases between. The CDR3 sequence is 14 residues long. Drawing the rest from reference TRBV5-4 and TRBJ1-6, the complete variable domain is ETGVTQSPTHLIKTRGQQVTLRCSSQSGHNTVSWYQQALGQGPQFIFQYYREEENGRGNFPPRFSGLQFPNYSSELNVNALELDDSALYLCASSFAGGSSPLHFGNGTRLTVT.

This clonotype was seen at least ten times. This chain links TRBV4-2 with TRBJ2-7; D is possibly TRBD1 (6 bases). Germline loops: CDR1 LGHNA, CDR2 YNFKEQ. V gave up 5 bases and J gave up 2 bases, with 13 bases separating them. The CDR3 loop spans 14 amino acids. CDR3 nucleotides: TGTGCCAGCAGCACAGGGACCTCAACCTACGAGCAGTACTTC. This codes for CASSTGTSTYEQYF.

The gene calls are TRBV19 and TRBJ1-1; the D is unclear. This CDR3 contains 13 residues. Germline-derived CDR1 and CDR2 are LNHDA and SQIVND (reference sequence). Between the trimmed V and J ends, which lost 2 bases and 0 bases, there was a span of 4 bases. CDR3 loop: CASSIWMNTEAFF. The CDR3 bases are TGTGCCAGTAGTATATGGATGAACACTGAAGCTTTCTTT.

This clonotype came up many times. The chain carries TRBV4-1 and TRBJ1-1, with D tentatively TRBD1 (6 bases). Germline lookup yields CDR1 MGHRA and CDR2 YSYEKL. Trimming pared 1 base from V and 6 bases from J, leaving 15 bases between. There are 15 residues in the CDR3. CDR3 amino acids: CASSQAQGIGSEAFF. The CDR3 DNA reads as TGCGCCAGCAGCCAAGCTCAGGGGATTGGGTCTGAAGCTTTCTTT.

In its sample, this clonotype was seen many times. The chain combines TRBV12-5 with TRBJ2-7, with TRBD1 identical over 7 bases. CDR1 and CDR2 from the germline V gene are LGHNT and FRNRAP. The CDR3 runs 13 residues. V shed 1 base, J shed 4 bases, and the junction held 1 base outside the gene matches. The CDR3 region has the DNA TGTGCTAGTGGTTTGGACAGGGGTTACGAGCAGTACTTC. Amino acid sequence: CASGLDRGYEQYF.

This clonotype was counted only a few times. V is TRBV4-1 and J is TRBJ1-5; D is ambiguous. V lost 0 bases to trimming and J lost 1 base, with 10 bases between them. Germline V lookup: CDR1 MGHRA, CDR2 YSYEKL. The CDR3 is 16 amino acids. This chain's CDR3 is CASSQDGGESNQPQHF. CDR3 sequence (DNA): TGCGCCAGCAGCCAAGATGGTGGGGAAAGCAATCAGCCCCAGCATTTT.

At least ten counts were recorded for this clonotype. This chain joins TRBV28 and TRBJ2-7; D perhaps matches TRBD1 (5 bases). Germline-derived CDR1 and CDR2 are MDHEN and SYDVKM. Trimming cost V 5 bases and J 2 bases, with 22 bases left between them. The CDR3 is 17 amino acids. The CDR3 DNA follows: TGTGCCAGCAGTCCCTCCGTCCCCAACGACAGTCCCTACGAGCAGTACTTC. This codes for CASSPSVPNDSPYEQYF.

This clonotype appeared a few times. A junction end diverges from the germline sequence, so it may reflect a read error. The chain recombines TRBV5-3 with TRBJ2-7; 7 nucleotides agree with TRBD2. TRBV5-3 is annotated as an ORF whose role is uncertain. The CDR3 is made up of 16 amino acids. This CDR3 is CASSLAVSGNSYEQYF. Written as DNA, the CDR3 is TGTGCCAGCAGCTTGGCAGTCAGCGGGAACTCCTACGAGCAGTACTTC.

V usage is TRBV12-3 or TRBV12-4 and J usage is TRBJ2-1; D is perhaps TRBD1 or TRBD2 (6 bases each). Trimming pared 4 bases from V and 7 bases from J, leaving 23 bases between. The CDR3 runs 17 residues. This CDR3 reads CASSSILAWGARNEQFF. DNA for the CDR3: TGTGCCAGCAGTTCCATCCTAGCTTGGGGGGCAAGGAATGAGCAGTTCTTC.

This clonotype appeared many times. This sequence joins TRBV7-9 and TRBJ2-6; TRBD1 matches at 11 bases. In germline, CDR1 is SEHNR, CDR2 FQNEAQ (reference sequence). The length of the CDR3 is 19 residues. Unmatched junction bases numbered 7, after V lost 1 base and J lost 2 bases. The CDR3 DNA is TGTGCCAGCAGCTTAGTTTTACGGACAGGGGGCACTGGGGCCAACGTCCTGACTTTC. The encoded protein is CASSLVLRTGGTGANVLTF.

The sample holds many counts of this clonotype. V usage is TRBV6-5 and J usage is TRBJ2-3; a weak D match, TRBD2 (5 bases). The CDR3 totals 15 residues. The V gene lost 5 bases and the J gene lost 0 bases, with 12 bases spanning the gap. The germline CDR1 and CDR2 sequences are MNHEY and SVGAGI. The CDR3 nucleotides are TGTGCCAGCAGTCGTGGACTCCCTAGCACAGATACGCAGTATTTT. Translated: CASSRGLPSTDTQYF.

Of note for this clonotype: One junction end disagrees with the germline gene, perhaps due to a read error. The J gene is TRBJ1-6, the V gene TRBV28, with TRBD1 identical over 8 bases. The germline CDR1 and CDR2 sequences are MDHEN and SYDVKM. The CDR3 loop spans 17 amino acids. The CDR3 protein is CASSLRGWGQANSPLRF. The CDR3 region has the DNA TGTGCCAGCAGTTTAAGGGGTTGGGGACAGGCTAATTCACCCCTCCGCTTT.